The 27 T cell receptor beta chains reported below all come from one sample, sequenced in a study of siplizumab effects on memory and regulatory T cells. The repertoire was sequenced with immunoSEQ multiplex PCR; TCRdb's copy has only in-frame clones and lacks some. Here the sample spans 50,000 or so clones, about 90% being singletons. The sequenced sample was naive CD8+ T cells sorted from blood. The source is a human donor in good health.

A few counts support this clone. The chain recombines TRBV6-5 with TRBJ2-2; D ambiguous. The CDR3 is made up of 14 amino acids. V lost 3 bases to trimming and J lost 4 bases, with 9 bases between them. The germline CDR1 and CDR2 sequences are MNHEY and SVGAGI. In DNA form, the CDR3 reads TGTGCCAGCAGTTATAGAGGATCCACCGGGGAGCTGTTTTTT. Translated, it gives CASSYRGSTGELFF.

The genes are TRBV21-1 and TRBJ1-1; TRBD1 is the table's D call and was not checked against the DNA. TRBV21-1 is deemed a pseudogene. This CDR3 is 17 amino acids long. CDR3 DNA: TGTGCCAGCAGCAAAGAAGGGGGTTATCAGACGGTGGGAGAAGCTTTCTTT. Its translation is CASSKEGGYQTVGEAFF.

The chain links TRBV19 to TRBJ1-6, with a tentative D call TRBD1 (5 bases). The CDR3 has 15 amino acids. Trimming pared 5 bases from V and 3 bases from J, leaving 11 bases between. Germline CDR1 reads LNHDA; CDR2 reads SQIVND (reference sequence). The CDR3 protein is CASSDWTLYNSPLHF. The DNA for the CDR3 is TGTGCCAGTAGTGATTGGACACTCTATAATTCACCCCTCCACTTT.

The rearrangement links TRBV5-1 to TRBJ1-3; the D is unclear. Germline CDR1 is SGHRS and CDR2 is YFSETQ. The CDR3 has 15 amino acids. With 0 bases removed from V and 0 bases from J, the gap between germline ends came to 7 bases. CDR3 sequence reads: CASSLVTDSGNTIYF. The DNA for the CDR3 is TGCGCCAGCAGCTTGGTGACGGACTCTGGAAACACCATATATTTT.

As DNA, the CDR3 is TGTGCCAGCAGTTACGGCCAGGGTAGAGGCACCGGGGAGCTGTTTTTT. Amino acids: CASSYGQGRGTGELFF. V is TRBV6-6 and J is TRBJ2-2, with D perhaps matching TRBD1 (5 bases). Trimming pared 2 bases from V and 4 bases from J, leaving 14 bases between. This CDR3 region has 16 residues. Germline CDR1 and CDR2: MNHNY and SVGAGI (reference sequence).

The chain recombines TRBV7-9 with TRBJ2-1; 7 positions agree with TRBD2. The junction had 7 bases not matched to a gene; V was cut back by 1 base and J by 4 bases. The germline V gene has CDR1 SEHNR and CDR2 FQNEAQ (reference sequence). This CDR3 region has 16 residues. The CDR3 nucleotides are TGTGCCAGCAGCTTAGTGGTCCTAGCGGAGTACAATGAGCAGTTCTTC. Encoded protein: CASSLVVLAEYNEQFF.

The chain's CDR3 is CASSLEAGWGQPQHF. For the CDR3, the DNA is TGTGCCAGCAGCTTAGAGGCAGGATGGGGTCAGCCCCAGCATTTT. The gene calls are TRBV7-6 and TRBJ1-5; no clear D. The CDR3 spans 15 residues. The ends were cut back, 1 base at V and 6 bases at J, with 13 bases in the middle. The germline CDR1 and CDR2 sequences are SGHVS and FNYEAQ. The variable domain in full, with the rest retrieved from reference TRBV7-6 and TRBJ1-5, is GAGVSQSPRYKVTKRGQDVALRCDPISGHVSLYWYRQALGQGPEFLTYFNYEAQQDKSGLPNDRFSAERPEGSISTLTIQRTEQRDSAMYRCASSLEAGWGQPQHFGDGTRLSIL.

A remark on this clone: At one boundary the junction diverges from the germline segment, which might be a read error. CDR3 in DNA: TGTGCCACCAGCAGAGATTTGGGACTAGCCTACGGGCAGTACTTC. As protein: CATSRDLGLAYGQYF. The V gene is TRBV15, the J gene TRBJ2-7; 9 bases fit TRBD2. Germline values: CDR1 LNHNV, CDR2 YYDKDF (reference sequence). CDR3 length: 15 residues.

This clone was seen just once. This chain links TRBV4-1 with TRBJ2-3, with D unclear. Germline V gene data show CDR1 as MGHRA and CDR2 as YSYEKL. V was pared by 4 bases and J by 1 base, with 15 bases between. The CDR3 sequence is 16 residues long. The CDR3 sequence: CASSLPPLSRTDTQYF. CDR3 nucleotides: TGCGCCAGCAGCCTCCCCCCGCTATCACGCACAGATACGCAGTATTTT.

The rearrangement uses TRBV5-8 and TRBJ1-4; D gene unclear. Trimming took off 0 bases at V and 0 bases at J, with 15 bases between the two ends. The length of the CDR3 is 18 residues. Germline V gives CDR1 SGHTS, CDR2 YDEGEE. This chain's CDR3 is CASSLGVDRAATNEKLFF. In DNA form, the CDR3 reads TGTGCCAGCAGCTTGGGGGTCGATCGGGCCGCAACTAATGAAAAACTGTTTTTT. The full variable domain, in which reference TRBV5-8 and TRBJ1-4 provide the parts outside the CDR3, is EAGVTQSPTHLIKTRGQQATLRCSPISGHTSVYWYQQALGLGLQFLLWYDEGEERNRGNFPPRFSGRQFPNYSSELNVNALELEDSALYLCASSLGVDRAATNEKLFFGSGTQLSVL.

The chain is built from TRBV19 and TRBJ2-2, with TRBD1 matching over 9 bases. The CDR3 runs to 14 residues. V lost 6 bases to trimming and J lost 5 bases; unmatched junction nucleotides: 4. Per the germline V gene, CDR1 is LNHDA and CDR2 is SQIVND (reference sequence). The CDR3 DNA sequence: TGTGCCAGTAGGCCGGGACAGGGAACCGGGGAGCTGTTTTTT. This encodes CASRPGQGTGELFF. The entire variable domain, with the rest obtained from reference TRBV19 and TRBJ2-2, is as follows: DGGITQSPKYLFRKEGQNVTLSCEQNLNHDAMYWYRQDPGQGLRLIYYSQIVNDFQKGDIAEGYSVSREKKESFPLTVTSAQKNPTAFYLCASRPGQGTGELFFGEGSRLTVL.

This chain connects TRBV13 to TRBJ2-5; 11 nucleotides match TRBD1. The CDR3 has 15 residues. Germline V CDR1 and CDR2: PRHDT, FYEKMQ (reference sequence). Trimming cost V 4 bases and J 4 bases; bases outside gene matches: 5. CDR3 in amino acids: CASSSYGTGGETQYF. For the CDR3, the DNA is TGTGCCAGCAGCTCCTACGGGACAGGGGGAGAGACCCAGTACTTC.

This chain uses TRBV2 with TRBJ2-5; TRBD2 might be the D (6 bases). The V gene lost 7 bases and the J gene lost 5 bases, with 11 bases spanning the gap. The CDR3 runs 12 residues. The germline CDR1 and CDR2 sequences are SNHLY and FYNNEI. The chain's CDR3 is CASIGAGETQYF. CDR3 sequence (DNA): TGTGCCAGCATTGGGGCGGGGGAGACCCAGTACTTC.

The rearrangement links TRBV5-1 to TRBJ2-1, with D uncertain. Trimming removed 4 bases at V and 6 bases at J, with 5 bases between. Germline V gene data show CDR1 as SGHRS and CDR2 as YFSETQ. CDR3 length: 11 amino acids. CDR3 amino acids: CASSALNEQFF. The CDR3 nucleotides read TGCGCCAGCAGCGCTCTCAATGAGCAGTTCTTC.

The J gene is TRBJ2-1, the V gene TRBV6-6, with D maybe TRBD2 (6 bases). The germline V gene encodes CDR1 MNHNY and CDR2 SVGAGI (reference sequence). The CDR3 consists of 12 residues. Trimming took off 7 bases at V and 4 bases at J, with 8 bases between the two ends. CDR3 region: CASIAGYNEQFF. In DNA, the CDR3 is TGTGCCAGCATTGCGGGGTACAATGAGCAGTTCTTC.

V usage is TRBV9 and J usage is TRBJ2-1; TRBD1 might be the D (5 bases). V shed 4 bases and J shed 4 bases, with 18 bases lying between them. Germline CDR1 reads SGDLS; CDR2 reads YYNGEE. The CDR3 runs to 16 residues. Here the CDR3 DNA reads TGTGCCAGCAGCCCAACATCCCCCGACAGATACAATGAGCAGTTCTTC. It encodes CASSPTSPDRYNEQFF. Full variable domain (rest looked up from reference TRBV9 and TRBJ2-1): DSGVTQTPKHLITATGQRVTLRCSPRSGDLSVYWYQQSLDQGLQFLIQYYNGEERAKGNILERFSAQQFPDLHSELNLSSLELGDSALYFCASSPTSPDRYNEQFFGPGTRLTVL.

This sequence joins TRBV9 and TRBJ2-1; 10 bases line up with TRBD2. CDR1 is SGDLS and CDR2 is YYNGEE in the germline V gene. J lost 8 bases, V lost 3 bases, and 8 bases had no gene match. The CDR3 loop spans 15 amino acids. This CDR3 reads CASSEASGSLYEQFF. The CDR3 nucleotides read TGTGCCAGCAGCGAAGCTAGCGGGAGTTTATATGAGCAGTTCTTC.

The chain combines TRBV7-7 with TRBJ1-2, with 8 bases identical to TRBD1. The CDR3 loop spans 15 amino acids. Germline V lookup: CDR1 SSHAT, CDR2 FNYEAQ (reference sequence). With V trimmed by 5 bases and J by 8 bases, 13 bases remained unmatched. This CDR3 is CASSPLEQGAKGYTF. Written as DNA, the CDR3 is TGTGCCAGCAGCCCACTAGAGCAGGGGGCAAAGGGCTACACCTTC.

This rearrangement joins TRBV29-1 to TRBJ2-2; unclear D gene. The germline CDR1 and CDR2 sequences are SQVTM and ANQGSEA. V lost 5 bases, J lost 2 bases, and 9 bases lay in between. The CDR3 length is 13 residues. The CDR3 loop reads CSVLQANTGELFF. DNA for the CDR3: TGCAGCGTTTTGCAGGCAAACACCGGGGAGCTGTTTTTT.

CDR3 DNA: TGTGCCAGCAGCCCACTAGCGGGAGGTTACGAGCAGTACTTC. Encoded protein: CASSPLAGGYEQYF. V and J are TRBV9 and TRBJ2-7, with 12 bases matching TRBD2. V lost 4 bases, J lost 4 bases, and 3 bases stayed unmatched. Germline V gene lookup returns CDR1 SGDLS and CDR2 YYNGEE. The CDR3 totals 14 residues.

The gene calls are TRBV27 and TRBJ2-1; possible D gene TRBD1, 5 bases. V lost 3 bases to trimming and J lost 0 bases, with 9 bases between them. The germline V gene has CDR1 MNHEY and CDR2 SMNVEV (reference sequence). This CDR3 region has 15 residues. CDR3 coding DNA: TGTGCCAGCAGTTTTGGACAAACCTCCTACAATGAGCAGTTCTTC. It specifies CASSFGQTSYNEQFF.

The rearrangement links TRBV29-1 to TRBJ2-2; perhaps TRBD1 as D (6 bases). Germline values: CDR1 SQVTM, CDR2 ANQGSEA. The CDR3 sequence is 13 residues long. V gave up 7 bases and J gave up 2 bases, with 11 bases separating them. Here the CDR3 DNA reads TGCAGCGCTAGGACAGATAACACCGGGGAGCTGTTTTTT. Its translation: CSARTDNTGELFF.

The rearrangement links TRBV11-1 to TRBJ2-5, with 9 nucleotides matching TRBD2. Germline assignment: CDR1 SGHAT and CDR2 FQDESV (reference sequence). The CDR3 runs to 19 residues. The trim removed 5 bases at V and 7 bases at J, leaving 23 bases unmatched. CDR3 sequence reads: CASSDYSGLREGHLGTQYF. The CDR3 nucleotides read TGTGCCAGCAGCGATTATTCAGGTTTGCGGGAGGGCCATCTGGGGACCCAGTACTTC.

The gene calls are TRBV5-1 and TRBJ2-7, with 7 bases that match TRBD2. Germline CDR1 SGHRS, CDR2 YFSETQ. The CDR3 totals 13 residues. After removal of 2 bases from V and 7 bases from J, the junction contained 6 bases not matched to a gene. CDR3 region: CASSLEGGWEQYF. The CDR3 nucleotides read TGCGCCAGCAGCTTAGAGGGAGGGTGGGAGCAGTACTTC.

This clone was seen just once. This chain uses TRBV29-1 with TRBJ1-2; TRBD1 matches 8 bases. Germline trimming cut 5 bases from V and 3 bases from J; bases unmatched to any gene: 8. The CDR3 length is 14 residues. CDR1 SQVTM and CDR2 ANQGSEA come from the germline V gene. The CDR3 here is CSVLTGGNDYGYTF. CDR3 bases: TGCAGCGTTCTAACAGGGGGTAATGACTATGGCTACACCTTC.

Here the CDR3 reads CATVRGSGTEAFF. The CDR3 DNA sequence: TGTGCCACTGTCCGGGGGTCGGGCACTGAAGCTTTCTTT. This sequence joins TRBV6-1 and TRBJ1-1, with D tentatively TRBD1 (5 bases). The germline gives CDR1 MNHNS, CDR2 SASEGT. The CDR3 extends over 13 amino acids. The V end lost 10 bases, the J end lost 4 bases, and 16 bases lay between the germline ends.

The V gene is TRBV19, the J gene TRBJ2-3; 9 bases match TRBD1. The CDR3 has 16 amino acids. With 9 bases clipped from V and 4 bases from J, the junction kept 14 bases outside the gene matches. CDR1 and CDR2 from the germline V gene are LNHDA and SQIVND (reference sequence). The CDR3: CASRPGDRVFADTQYF. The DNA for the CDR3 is TGTGCCAGCCGCCCAGGGGACAGGGTGTTTGCAGATACGCAGTATTTT.